The following is a T cell receptor beta chain sequence with its context. These data come from a study of blood T cell repertoires in COVID-19. Study summary: The origin of the acute and convalescent COVID-19 samples was the United States, Italy and Spain. The analysed material was cDNA or gDNA that came from T cells, B-cell-depleted T cells, or PBMCs.

Libraries were prepared by immunoSEQ multiplex PCR; TCRdb keeps only in-frame clonotypes and omits some of them. The sample comprises approximately 260,000 clones, 75% to 95% of which are singletons, and approximately 1.9% rests with the top ten. Recruits, aged roughly 18 to 89 years, lived in 25 or so US areas. J gave up 7 bases and V 3 bases, and 10 bases lay outside the gene matches. The CDR3 covers 16 residues. V gene TRBV23-1 combines with J gene TRBJ1-4; 8 bases line up with TRBD1. TRBV23-1 is classed as an ORF, of uncertain function. Sequencing input: PBMCs or T cells enriched from blood (not recorded which). This sequence originates from a young woman who had recovered from COVID-19. The CDR3 region has the DNA TGCGCCAGCAGTCACTCGAACGACAGGGGAACTGAAAAACTGTTTTTT. This translates into CASSHSNDRGTEKLFF.